These T cell receptor beta chains were read from a single sample in a study of blood T cell repertoires in COVID-19. The method was immunoSEQ multiplex PCR; TCRdb's version includes in-frame clones alone and lacks a portion of them. The table records 250,000 to 300,000 clones, 70% to 90% of them present only once. Sequencing used PBMCs or T cells enriched from blood (not recorded which). The source of these receptors is a woman in her forties or fifties who had recovered from COVID-19. CDR3s include the opening cysteine and the closing phenylalanine or tryptophan. The order of the fields is V gene, CDR3 length, J gene, clone size, D gene, CDR3 DNA, CDR3 protein. The D gene is left open where the match is weak. A row's size may be missing; if present it is once, few, many or a size class.

>TRBV4-1|16|TRBJ2-3|NA|NA
TGCGCCAGCAGCCAAGACAGGGTAGCGGTTCGGGATACGCAGTATTTT
CASSQDRVAVRDTQYF
>TRBV5-4|15|TRBJ2-2|NA|TRBD1
TGTGCCAGCAGCTTCGGACAGGGGGGAGTCGGGGAGCTGTTTTTT
CASSFGQGGVGELFF
>TRBV28|16|TRBJ2-1|NA|TRBD1
TGTGCCAGCAGTCTCACAAGGACAGGGGGACGGAATGAGCAGTTCTTC
CASSLTRTGGRNEQFF
>TRBV10-1|16|TRBJ1-1|NA|TRBD1
TGCGCCAGCAAAGATCCGGGACAGAAAATGAACACTGAAGCTTTCTTT
CASKDPGQKMNTEAFF
>TRBV5-1|16|TRBJ2-7|NA|NA
TGCGCCAGCAGCTTGGAGGTACAGTCGCTCTCCTACGAGCAGTACTTC
CASSLEVQSLSYEQYF
>TRBV5-1|14|TRBJ1-1|NA|NA
TGCGCCAGCAGGGAGGGCCCCCTCGACACTGAAGCTTTCTTT
CASREGPLDTEAFF
>TRBV18|15|TRBJ1-2|once|TRBD1
TGTGCCAGCTCACCAGCCGGACAGGGGGCCTATGGCTACACCTTC
CASSPAGQGAYGYTF
>TRBV28|16|TRBJ1-4|once|NA
TGTGCCAGCAGTAAACCGGGGGGGCTGGGTAATGAAAAACTGTTTTTT
CASSKPGGLGNEKLFF
>TRBV5-6|15|TRBJ2-7|NA|TRBD2
TGTGCCAGCAGCTTGTCGAGCGGGGGAACCTACGAGCAGTACTTC
CASSLSSGGTYEQYF
>TRBV5-1|15|TRBJ2-1|once|NA
TGCGCCAGCAGCCCTGTTACCTACTCCTACAATGAGCAGTTCTTC
CASSPVTYSYNEQFF
>TRBV5-1|16|TRBJ2-7|once|TRBD2
TGCGCCAGCAGCTTTTCCGACGGGGGGTTAAACTACGAGCAGTACTTC
CASSFSDGGLNYEQYF
>TRBV4-1|14|TRBJ2-7|NA|NA
TGCGCCAGCAGCCATCAGCGACTAGTTGGCGAGCAGTACTTC
CASSHQRLVGEQYF
>TRBV3-1/TRBV3-2|16|TRBJ2-1|NA|NA
TGTGCCAGCAGCCAAGCCCTAGCGAGCTCCTACAATGAGCAGTTCTTC
CASSQALASSYNEQFF
>TRBV2|12|TRBJ2-3|NA|NA
TGTGCCAGCAGTTTTAACACAGATACGCAGTATTTT
CASSFNTDTQYF
>TRBV28|17|TRBJ2-1|NA|TRBD2
TGTGCCAGCAGTTTATTGAAGGGGACTAGCGGGAGGAATGAGCAGTTCTTC
CASSLLKGTSGRNEQFF
>TRBV7-3|16|TRBJ2-2|NA|NA
TGTGCCAGCAGCTTAACCCGACAGGCGAACACCGGGGAGCTGTTTTTT
CASSLTRQANTGELFF
>TRBV5-1|14|TRBJ1-1|NA|NA
TGCGCCAGCACACGACAGCATATGAACACTGAAGCTTTCTTT
CASTRQHMNTEAFF
>TRBV28|13|TRBJ1-2|NA|TRBD1
TGTGCCAGCAGTCCGAGGACAGGCTATGGCTACACCTTC
CASSPRTGYGYTF
>TRBV7-8|17|TRBJ1-3|NA|TRBD1
TGTGCCAGCAGCCCAGGGACAGGGGCGACCTCTGGAAACACCATATATTTT
CASSPGTGATSGNTIYF
>TRBV11-2|12|TRBJ2-1|NA|NA
TGTGCCGCGACAGGACCGGGCTTTGAGCAGTTCTTC
CAATGPGFEQFF
>TRBV5-1|15|TRBJ1-3|NA|NA
TGCGCCAGCAGCCGGATAACAGGGTTTGGAAACACCATATATTTT
CASSRITGFGNTIYF
>TRBV7-9|16|TRBJ1-2|many|TRBD1
TGTGCCAGCAGCGTCGCCTCGGACAGGGCCTCTATGGGCTACACCTTC
CASSVASDRASMGYTF
>TRBV28|13|TRBJ1-1|NA|TRBD1
TGTGCCAGCTTCAACAGGGGGTATACTGAAGCTTTCTTT
CASFNRGYTEAFF
>TRBV28|15|TRBJ2-5|NA|NA
TGTGCCAGCACCTCATGGTTGGGGGGTCAAGAGACCCAGTACTTC
CASTSWLGGQETQYF
>TRBV27|13|TRBJ2-7|NA|NA
TGTGCCAGCAGTTTTGGCTTAAACTACGAGCAGTACTTC
CASSFGLNYEQYF
>TRBV30|14|TRBJ1-1|few|NA
TGTGCCTGGAGTGTAGGCAGGGGGAACACTGAAGCTTTCTTT
CAWSVGRGNTEAFF
>TRBV14|14|TRBJ1-4|NA|NA
TGTGCCAGCAGCCAAGATGACAGTTTTGAAAAACTGTTTTTT
CASSQDDSFEKLFF
>TRBV30|14|TRBJ1-5|NA|TRBD1
TGTGCCTGGAGGACAGGGGGCGAAGTCGGGCCCCAGCATTTT
CAWRTGGEVGPQHF
>TRBV6-5|14|TRBJ2-7|NA|TRBD1
TGTGCCAGCAGTTTTTATCAGGGGGCCTACGAGCAGTACTTC
CASSFYQGAYEQYF
>TRBV24-1|17|TRBJ2-7|NA|TRBD2
TGTGCCACCAGTGATTTGAGGACTAGCGGGAGAGTGGGCGAGCAGTACTTC
CATSDLRTSGRVGEQYF
>TRBV2|15|TRBJ2-1|NA|TRBD1
TGTGCCAGCAGCGCAAATTGGGACAGCCGGGGCAAGCAGTTCTTC
CASSANWDSRGKQFF
>TRBV19|16|TRBJ1-1|once|NA
TGTGCCAGTAGTATAGATCTGAGGTTGACCGGGGCTGAAGCTTTCTTT
CASSIDLRLTGAEAFF
>TRBV11-1|16|TRBJ2-1|NA|TRBD2
TGTGCCAGCAGCTTCTCCGGGACTAGCACCCTCCCTGAGCAGTTCTTC
CASSFSGTSTLPEQFF
>TRBV6-1|19|TRBJ1-5|NA|TRBD1
TGTGCCAGCAGTGAAGCGCATCGGACAGGGGGATATAGCAATCAGCCCCAGCATTTT
CASSEAHRTGGYSNQPQHF
>TRBV24-1|13|TRBJ2-1|NA|TRBD1
TGTGCCACCAGTGATTCTACTGGACAGGGACCGTTCTTC
CATSDSTGQGPFF
>TRBV2|12|TRBJ1-1|NA|TRBD1
TGTGCCAGCAGAGACAGGGAGGTACGAGCTTTCTTT
CASRDREVRAFF
>TRBV12-5|14|TRBJ2-2|NA|TRBD2
TGTGCTAGTGGTAATAGCGGGAGCACCGGGGAGCTGTTTTTT
CASGNSGSTGELFF